The clone carrying this T cell receptor beta chain was recorded a few times. Its specificity is unknown. Its ends do not fully match the called genes, so a read error is possible. From the reads, TCRdb called clonotypes with MiXCR, one entry per CDR3 protein. The sample holds about 740,000 distinct CDR3 sequences; about 40% are singletons and the top ten take 2.5% to 3.5%. Germline CDR1 and CDR2: LGHNA and YNFKEQ. The length of the CDR3 is 13 residues. The record originates from a study of T cell repertoires in cytomegalovirus infection. Background on the study: Through public TCR beta signatures, both CMV infection and matching HLA type were indicated. Study conclusions and caveats: CMV-specific TCR beta clonotypes restricted by HLA-C dominated the ex vivo response.

The chain employs TRBV4-2 and TRBJ1-5; D unclear. The specimen sequenced was PBMCs. The origin of this receptor is a human donor in good health (CMV status not recorded). Some clones in this sample may be carry-over from other donors' samples. The CDR3 DNA reads as TGCGCCAGCAGCCAAGCCGGAGATCAGCCCCAGCATTTT. Translating it yields CASSQAGDQPQHF.